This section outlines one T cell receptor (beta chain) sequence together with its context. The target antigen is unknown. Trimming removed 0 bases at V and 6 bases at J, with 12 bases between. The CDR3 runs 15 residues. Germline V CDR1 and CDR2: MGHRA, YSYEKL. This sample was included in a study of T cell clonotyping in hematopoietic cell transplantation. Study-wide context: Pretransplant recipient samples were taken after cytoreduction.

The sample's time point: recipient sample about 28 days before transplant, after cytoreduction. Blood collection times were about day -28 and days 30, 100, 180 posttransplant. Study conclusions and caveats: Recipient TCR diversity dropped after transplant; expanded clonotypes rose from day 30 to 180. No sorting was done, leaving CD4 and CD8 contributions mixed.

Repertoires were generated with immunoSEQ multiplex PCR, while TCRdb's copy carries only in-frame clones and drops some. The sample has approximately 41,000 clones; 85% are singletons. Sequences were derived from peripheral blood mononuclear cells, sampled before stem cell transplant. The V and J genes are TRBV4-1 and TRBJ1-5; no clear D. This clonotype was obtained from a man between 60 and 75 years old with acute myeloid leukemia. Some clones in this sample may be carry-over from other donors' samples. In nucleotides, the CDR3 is TGCGCCAGCAGCCAAGATGGGAGCTGGGGTCAGCCCCAGCATTTT. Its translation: CASSQDGSWGQPQHF.